This TCR beta chain came from a study of OX40 agonist ivuxolimab in advanced cancers. As for the study in general: The dose-escalation cohort was approximately 85% male, with a mean age of 60 years, ranging roughly 20 to 90. Three individuals attained partial responses, comprising one hepatocellular carcinoma case and two cutaneous melanoma cases.

Assay used: immunoSEQ multiplex PCR; TCRdb lists only in-frame clones, some missing. Of roughly 69,000 clones detected, 85% to 90% appear once; the ten largest clones hold 3.5% to 5%. This receptor was taken from an adult with an advanced solid tumor such as melanoma, head and neck, liver or kidney cancer. The material was CD4+ or CD8+ T cells sorted from blood, obtained in a trial of the OX40 agonist ivuxolimab.

CDR3 sequence (DNA): TGTGCCAGCAGCCGCGGACAGGGCACTGAAGCTTTCTTT. This codes for CASSRGQGTEAFF. The chain combines TRBV7-2 with TRBJ1-1, with TRBD1 matching over 8 bases. V shed 5 bases, J shed 4 bases, and the junction held 3 bases outside the gene matches. CDR1 and CDR2 (germline): SGHTA, FQGNSA. The CDR3 extends over 13 amino acids.